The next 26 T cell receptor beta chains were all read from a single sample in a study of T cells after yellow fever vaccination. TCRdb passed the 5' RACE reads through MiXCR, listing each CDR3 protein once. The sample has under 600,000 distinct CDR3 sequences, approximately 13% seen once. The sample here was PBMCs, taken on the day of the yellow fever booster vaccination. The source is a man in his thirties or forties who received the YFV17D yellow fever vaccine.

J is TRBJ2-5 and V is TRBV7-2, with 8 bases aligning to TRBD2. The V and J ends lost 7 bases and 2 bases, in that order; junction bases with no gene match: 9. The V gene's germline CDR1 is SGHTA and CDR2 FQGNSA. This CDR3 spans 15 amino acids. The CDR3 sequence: CASTLEAGGQETQYF. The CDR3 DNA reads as TGTGCCAGCACCCTGGAGGCGGGAGGACAAGAGACCCAGTACTTC. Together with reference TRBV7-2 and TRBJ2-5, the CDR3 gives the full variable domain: GAGVSQSPSNKVTEKGKDVELRCDPISGHTALYWYRQSLGQGLEFLIYFQGNSAPDKSGLPSDRFSAERTGGSVSTLTIQRTQQEDSAVYLCASTLEAGGQETQYFGPGTRLLVL.

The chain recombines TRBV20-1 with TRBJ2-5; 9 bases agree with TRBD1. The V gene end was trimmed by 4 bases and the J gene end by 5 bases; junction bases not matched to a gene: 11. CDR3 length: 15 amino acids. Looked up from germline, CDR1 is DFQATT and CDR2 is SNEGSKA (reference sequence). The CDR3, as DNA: TGCAGTGCTAAAAACCCGGGACAGGGTTCGGAGACCCAGTACTTC. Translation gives CSAKNPGQGSETQYF.

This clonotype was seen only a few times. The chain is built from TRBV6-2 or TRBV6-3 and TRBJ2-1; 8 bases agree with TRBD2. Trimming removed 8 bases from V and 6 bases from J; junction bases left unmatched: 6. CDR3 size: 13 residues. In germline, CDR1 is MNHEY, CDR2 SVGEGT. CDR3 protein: CASGGGTVNEQFF. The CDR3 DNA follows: TGTGCCAGCGGCGGGGGGACCGTCAATGAGCAGTTCTTC.

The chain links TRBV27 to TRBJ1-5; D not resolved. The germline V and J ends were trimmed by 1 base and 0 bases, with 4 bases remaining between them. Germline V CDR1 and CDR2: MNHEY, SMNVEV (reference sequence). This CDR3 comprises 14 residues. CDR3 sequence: CASSLYRSNQPQHF. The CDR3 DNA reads TGTGCCAGCAGTTTATACCGTAGCAATCAGCCCCAGCATTTT.

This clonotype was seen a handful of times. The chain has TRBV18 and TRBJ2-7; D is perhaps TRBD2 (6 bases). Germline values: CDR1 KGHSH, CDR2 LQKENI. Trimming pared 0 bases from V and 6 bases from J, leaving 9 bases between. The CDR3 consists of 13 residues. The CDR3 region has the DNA TGTGCCAGCTCACCACCGGCCGGGGGCGAGCAGTACTTC. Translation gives CASSPPAGGEQYF. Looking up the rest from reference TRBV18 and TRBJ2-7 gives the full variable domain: NAGVMQNPRHLVRRRGQEARLRCSPMKGHSHVYWYRQLPEEGLKFMVYLQKENIIDESGMPKERFSAEFPKEGPSILRIQQVVRGDSAAYFCASSPPAGGEQYFGPGTRLTVT.

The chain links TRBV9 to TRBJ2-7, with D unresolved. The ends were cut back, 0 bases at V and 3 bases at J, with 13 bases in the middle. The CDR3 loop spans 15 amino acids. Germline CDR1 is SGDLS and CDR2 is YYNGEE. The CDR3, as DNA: TGTGCCAGCAGCGTAGATCCGGCAGCAGGCTACGAGCAGTACTTC. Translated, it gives CASSVDPAAGYEQYF.

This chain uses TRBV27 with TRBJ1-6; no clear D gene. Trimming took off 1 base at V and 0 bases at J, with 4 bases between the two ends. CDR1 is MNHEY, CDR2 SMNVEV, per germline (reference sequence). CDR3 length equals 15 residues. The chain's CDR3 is CASSLFSSYNSPLHF. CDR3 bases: TGTGCCAGCAGTTTATTTAGCTCCTATAATTCACCCCTCCACTTT.

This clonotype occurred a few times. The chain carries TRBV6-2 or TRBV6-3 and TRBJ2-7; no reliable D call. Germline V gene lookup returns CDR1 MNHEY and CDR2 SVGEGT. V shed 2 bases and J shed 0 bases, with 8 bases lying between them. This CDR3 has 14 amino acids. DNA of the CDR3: TGTGCCAGCAGTTACGGCAGGTTCTCCTACGAGCAGTACTTC. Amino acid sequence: CASSYGRFSYEQYF.

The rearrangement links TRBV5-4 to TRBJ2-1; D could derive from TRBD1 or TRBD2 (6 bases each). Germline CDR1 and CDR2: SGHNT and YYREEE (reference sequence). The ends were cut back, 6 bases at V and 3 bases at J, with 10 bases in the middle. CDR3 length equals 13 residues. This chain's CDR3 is CASKGGVYNEQFF. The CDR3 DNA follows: TGTGCCAGCAAGGGGGGTGTCTACAATGAGCAGTTCTTC. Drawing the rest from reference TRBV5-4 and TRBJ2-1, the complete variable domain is ETGVTQSPTHLIKTRGQQVTLRCSSQSGHNTVSWYQQALGQGPQFIFQYYREEENGRGNFPPRFSGLQFPNYSSELNVNALELDDSALYLCASKGGVYNEQFFGPGTRLTVL.

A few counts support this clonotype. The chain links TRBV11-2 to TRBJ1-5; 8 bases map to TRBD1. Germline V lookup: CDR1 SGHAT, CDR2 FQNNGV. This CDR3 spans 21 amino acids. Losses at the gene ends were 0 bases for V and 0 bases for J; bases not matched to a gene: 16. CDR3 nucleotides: TGTGCCAGCAGCTTAGATCCCCAGGGGGCATCGTGGGGGTCTAGCAATCAGCCCCAGCATTTT. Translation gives CASSLDPQGASWGSSNQPQHF.

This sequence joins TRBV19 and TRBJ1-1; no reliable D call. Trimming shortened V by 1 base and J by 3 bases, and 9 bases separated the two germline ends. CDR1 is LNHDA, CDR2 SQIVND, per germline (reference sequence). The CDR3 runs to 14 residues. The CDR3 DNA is TGTGCCAGTAGTATAGGCAGGACGCACACTGAAGCTTTCTTT. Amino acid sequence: CASSIGRTHTEAFF.

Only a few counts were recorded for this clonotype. CDR3 protein: CASSLTGTSTYEQYF. The CDR3 DNA reads as TGCGCCAGCAGCTTGACCGGGACTAGCACCTACGAGCAGTACTTC. This chain links TRBV5-1 with TRBJ2-7; 9 bases map to TRBD2. The CDR3 runs 15 residues. Unmatched junction bases numbered 4, after V lost 1 base and J lost 2 bases. Per the germline V gene, CDR1 is SGHRS and CDR2 is YFSETQ.

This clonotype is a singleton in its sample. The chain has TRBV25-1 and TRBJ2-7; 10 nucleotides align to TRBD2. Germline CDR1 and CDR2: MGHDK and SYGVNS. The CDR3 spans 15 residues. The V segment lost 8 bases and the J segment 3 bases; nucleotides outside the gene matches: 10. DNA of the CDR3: TGTGCCAGCCGCTCCGGGGCTAGCGGGAGCTACGAGCAGTACTTC. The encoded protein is CASRSGASGSYEQYF.

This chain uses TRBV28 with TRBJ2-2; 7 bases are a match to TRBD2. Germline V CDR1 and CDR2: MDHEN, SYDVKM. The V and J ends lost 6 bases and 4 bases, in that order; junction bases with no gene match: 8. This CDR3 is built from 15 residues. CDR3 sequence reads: CASRRAGRVTGELFF. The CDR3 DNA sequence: TGTGCCAGCAGGAGAGCGGGAAGGGTCACCGGGGAGCTGTTTTTT.

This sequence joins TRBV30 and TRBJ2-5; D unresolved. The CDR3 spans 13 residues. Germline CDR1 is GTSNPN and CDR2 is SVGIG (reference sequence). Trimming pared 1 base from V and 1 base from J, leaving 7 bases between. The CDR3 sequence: CAWSGISQETQYF. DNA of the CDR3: TGTGCCTGGAGTGGAATCAGCCAAGAGACCCAGTACTTC.

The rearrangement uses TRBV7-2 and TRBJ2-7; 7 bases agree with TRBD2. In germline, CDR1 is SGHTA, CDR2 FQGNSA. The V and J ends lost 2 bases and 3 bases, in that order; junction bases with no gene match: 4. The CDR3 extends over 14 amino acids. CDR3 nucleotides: TGTGCCAGCAGCTTACAGCGGGGAGACTACGAGCAGTACTTC. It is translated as CASSLQRGDYEQYF.

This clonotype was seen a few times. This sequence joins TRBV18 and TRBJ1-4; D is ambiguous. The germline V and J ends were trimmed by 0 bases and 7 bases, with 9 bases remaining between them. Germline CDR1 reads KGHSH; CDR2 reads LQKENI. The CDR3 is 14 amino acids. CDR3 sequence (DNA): TGTGCCAGCTCACCACCTCAGCAGGTTGAAAAACTGTTTTTT. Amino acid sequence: CASSPPQQVEKLFF.

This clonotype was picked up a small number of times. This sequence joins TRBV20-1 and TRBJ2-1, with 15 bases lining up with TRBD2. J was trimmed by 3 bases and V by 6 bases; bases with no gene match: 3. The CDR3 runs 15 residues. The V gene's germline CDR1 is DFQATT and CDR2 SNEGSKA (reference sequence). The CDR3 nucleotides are TGCAGTGCCCGGACTAGCGGGAGGGGCTACAATGAGCAGTTCTTC. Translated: CSARTSGRGYNEQFF.

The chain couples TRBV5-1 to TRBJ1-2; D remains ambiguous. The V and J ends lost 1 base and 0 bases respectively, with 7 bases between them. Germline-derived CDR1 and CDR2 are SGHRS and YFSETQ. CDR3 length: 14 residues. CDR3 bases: TGCGCCAGCAGCTTGACAGTATCTAACTATGGCTACACCTTC. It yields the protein CASSLTVSNYGYTF.

In DNA form, the CDR3 reads TGTGCCAGCAGTACGGGGACCCCCGGCGCCCATGAGCAGTTCTTC. Its translation: CASSTGTPGAHEQFF. The rearrangement joins TRBV6-2 or TRBV6-3 to TRBJ2-1; D may be TRBD1 or TRBD2 (5 bases each). This CDR3 region has 15 residues. Germline V gene lookup returns CDR1 MNHEY and CDR2 SVGEGT. The germline V and J ends were trimmed by 5 bases and 8 bases, with 19 bases remaining between them.

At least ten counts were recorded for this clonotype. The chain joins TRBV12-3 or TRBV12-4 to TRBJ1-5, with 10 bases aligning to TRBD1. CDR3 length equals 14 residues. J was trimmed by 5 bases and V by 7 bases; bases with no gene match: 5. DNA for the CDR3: TGTGCCAGCACTCGGGACAGGGGAGATCAGCCCCAGCATTTT. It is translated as CASTRDRGDQPQHF.

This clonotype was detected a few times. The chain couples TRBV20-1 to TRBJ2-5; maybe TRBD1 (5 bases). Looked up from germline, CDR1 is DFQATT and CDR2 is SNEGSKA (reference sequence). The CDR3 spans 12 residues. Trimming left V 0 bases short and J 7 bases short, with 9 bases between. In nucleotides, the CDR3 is TGCAGTGCTAGAGACAGGGCCGGGACCCAGTACTTC. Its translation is CSARDRAGTQYF.

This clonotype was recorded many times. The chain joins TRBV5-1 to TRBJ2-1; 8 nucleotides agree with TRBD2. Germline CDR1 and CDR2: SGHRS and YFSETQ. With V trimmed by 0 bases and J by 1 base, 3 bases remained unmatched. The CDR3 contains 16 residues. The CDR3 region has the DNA TGCGCCAGCAGCTTGGGAGCGGGAGATTCCTACAATGAGCAGTTCTTC. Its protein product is CASSLGAGDSYNEQFF.

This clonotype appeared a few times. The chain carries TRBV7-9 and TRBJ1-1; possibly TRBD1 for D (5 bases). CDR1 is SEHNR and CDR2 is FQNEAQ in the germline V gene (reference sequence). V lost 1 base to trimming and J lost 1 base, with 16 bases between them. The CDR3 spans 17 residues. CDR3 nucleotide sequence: TGTGCCAGCAGCTTAGGAATCGGGACGCCTCAGAACACTGAAGCTTTCTTT. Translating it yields CASSLGIGTPQNTEAFF.

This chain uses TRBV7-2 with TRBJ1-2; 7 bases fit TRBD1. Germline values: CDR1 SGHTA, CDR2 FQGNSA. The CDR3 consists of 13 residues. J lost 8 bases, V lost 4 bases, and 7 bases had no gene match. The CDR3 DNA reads TGTGCCAGCAGCTACAGGGGATCGGAGGGCTACACCTTC. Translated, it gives CASSYRGSEGYTF.

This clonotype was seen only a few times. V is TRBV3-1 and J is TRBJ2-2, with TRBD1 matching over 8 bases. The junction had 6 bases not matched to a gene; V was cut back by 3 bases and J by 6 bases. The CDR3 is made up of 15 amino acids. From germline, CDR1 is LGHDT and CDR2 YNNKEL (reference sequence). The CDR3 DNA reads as TGTGCCAGCAGCCAGGCGACAGGGGTAGCCGGGGAGCTGTTTTTT. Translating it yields CASSQATGVAGELFF.